This T cell receptor (beta chain) was recorded in a study of shared clonotypes between healthy human individuals. V was clipped by 0 bases and J by 1 base, with 7 bases between them. Germline V gene data show CDR1 as SGDLS and CDR2 as YYNGEE. This CDR3 is 14 amino acids long. Unsorted PBMC contributed approximately 300 ng DNA, tens of thousands of T cell genomes, to each replicate PCR. Repertoires were generated with immunoSEQ multiplex PCR, while TCRdb's copy carries only in-frame clones and drops some. The sample has 90,000 to 100,000 clones, approximately 44% seen once. The sequence derives from a woman aged 35 to 49 in good health. Some clones in this sample may be carry-over from other donors' samples. The material sequenced was PBMCs. The chain joins TRBV9 to TRBJ2-5; D is unresolved. In DNA, the CDR3 is TGTGCCAGCAGCGTAGGGGCCAGCCAAGAGACCCAGTACTTC. This sequence encodes CASSVGASQETQYF.